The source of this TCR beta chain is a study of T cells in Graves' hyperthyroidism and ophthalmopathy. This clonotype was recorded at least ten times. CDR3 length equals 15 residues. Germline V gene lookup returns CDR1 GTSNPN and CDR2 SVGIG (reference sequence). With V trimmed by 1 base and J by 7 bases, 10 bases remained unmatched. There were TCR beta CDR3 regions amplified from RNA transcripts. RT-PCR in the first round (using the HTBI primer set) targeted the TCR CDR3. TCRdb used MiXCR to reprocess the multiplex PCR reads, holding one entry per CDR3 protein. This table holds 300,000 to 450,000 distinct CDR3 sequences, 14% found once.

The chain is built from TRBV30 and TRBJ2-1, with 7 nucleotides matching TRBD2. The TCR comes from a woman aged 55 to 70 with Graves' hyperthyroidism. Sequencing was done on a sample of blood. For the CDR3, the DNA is TGTGCCTGGAGTGCGGTACCGAGGGAGGGGAATGAGCAGTTCTTC. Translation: CAWSAVPREGNEQFF.